This TCR beta chain appears in the sequencing data of a study of vaccination effects on CD4 cells after COVID-19. Study-wide context: Researchers reported culturing two million PBMC in each well, adding 10 IU/ml IL-2 and approximately 10 ug/ml peptides.

The CDR3 consists of 16 residues. The junction had 7 bases not matched to a gene; V was cut back by 0 bases and J by 5 bases. Germline CDR1 and CDR2: SGHTA and FQGNSA. Libraries were prepared by immunoSEQ multiplex PCR; TCRdb keeps only in-frame clonotypes and omits some of them. Found here are nearly 50,000 clones, 65% to 75% of them singletons; the top ten hold approximately 5.1%. With respect to this clone: The antigen is undetermined.

Culture lasted approximately 10 days before CD4+ T cell isolation. SARS-CoV-2 infection was confirmed by PCR in the person between March and December 2020. Of the BNT162b2 and mRNA-1273 vaccines, participants received two doses of one or the other. IL-2 medium supplanted half the medium on days 3 and 7. The starting material was CD4+ T cells from PBMCs cultured without peptide, obtained after COVID-19 vaccination. The receptor was derived from a human donor who had a prior SARS-CoV-2 infection. The gene calls are TRBV7-2 and TRBJ1-5; 7 bases agree with TRBD1. The CDR3 nucleotides are TGTGCCAGCAGCTTAGCGATAGGGGGCCGAGATCAGCCCCAGCATTTT. This sequence encodes CASSLAIGGRDQPQHF.